Included here is one T cell receptor beta chain sequence, with context. Its recognized antigen is unknown. Per-nucleotide qualities are absent, and no much larger clonotype sits a single base away. The data originate from a study of control samples from healthy donors and cancer patients (dated by TCRdb to 2018 to 2021). Receptors were amplified or captured by the immunoSEQ multiplex PCR assay. As stored in TCRdb, this immuneACCESS dataset retains in-frame rearrangements with V and J assigned. A fraction of the clones does not appear; measured against another copy, unresolved V genes explain less than half of the discrepancy, and the remainder lacks a known reason. This sample is represented by around 120,000 clones; 75% to 90% of them were singletons. The ten top clones hold about 1% of the sample. The receptor was isolated from a woman aged 50 to 60 with colorectal cancer. Material for sequencing was PBMCs.

The CDR3 amino acid sequence is: CASSLEPPRTNEKLFF. The nucleotide sequence reads TGTGCCAGCAGTTTAGAGCCCCCGAGAACTAATGAAAAACTGTTTTTT. The sequence joins TRBV28 to TRBJ1-4, with the D gene call left open. The germline V gene specifies MDHEN as CDR1 and SYDVKM as CDR2. The V end loses 2 bases and the J end loses 1 base, and a stretch of 11 bases separates them. From cysteine to phenylalanine, the CDR3 is 16 amino acids long. The read is trimmed to its CDR3 DNA, 48 bases read in frame from base 1.